This T cell receptor (beta chain) was documented in a study of CD8+CD57+ T cells in acquired aplastic anemia (dated by TCRdb to the late 2010s). Study-level background: On average, sorted CD4+ and CD8+ cells yielded around 3.5 ug of extracted DNA, with a range of about 0.18 to 27.4 ug. CD8+CD57+ expansion was defined as a frequency above the mean frequency observed in healthy subjects. Here is what the overall study found, with its caveats: Between patients and healthy controls, no significant difference in CD8+ Simpson's diversity was found (P=0.060). Although roughly 30 CD8+ CDR3 sequences were shared by patients and controls, these sequences appeared highly expressed in patients and within the immunodominant clones of patients.

Genomic DNA served as template for TCR beta VDJ combination and CDR3 sequence profiling. An Illumina HiSeq 2000 was the platform used for TCR repertoire sequencing. The original methods were these. TRBV/TRBJ rearrangement plots, CDR3 size and DJ length profiles, and Simpson's diversity index were used to evaluate the repertoires. The most abundant DNA sequence in the deep sequencing data was defined as the immunodominant clone. CDR3 amino acid sequences were checked for sharing between subjects and were compared against published repertoires and the VDJdb database. TCRdb reanalyzed the raw reads on its own, using fastp at Q25 for trimming and MiXCR for clone calling, and kept in-frame beta chains. Every entry covers one CDR3 protein and lists the most common genes and DNA from its rows. TCRdb assigned the V and J calls; the authors' analysis was not used. In this sample the table shows 150,000 to 200,000 distinct CDR3 sequences, approximately 48% of which occur a single time. Jointly, the top ten make up 1.8% of the sample.

The patients picked for sequencing were ones in whom flow cytometry had shown an expansion of CD8+CD57+ cells. Severe acquired aplastic anemia was diagnosed in all patients according to International Study of Aplastic Anemia and Agranulocytosis and Camitta criteria. At the time blood was sampled, none of the patients had received any therapy. TCR repertoires of sorted CD4+ and CD8+ blood T cells from severe aplastic anemia patients and healthy subjects were deep-sequenced in the study. Patients were enrolled in the USA under clinicaltrials.gov protocols 00001620, 01623167, 00001397, 00071045, 00081523 and 00961064. Ficoll-Paque density gradient centrifugation was used to isolate peripheral blood mononuclear cells. Before DNA extraction, CD4+ and CD8+ T cells were sorted by FACS or by magnetic beads. In the case of this clonotype: Its antigen remains unidentified. No base qualities exist here, and no much larger clone lies one base off it.

The germline V gene specifies SGHTA as CDR1 and FQGTGA as CDR2. V and J are trimmed by 5 bases and 7 bases, and the gene matches miss 5 bases of the junction. From the cysteine through the phenylalanine, the CDR3 covers 14 amino acids. Solely the CDR3 DNA is kept, with 42 bases framed from the first base. The chain is encoded by TRBV7-3 joined to TRBJ2-2, and 9 junctional nucleotides match TRBD1. The sequenced sample was sorted CD4+, CD8+, or CD8+CD57+ T cells (not recorded which) from PBMCs. This clonotype was obtained from a human donor with aplastic anemia. The bases read TGTGCCAGCAGCCTGGGACAGGGTCACGGGGAGCTGTTTTTT. Its coded protein is CASSLGQGHGELFF. The full variable domain, with segments outside the CDR3 supplied by the reference TRBV7-3 and TRBJ2-2 proteins, appears as GAGVSQTPSNKVTEKGKYVELRCDPISGHTALYWYRQSLGQGPEFLIYFQGTGAADDSGLPNDRFFAVRPEGSVSTLKIQRTERGDSAVYLCASSLGQGHGELFFGEGSRLTVL.